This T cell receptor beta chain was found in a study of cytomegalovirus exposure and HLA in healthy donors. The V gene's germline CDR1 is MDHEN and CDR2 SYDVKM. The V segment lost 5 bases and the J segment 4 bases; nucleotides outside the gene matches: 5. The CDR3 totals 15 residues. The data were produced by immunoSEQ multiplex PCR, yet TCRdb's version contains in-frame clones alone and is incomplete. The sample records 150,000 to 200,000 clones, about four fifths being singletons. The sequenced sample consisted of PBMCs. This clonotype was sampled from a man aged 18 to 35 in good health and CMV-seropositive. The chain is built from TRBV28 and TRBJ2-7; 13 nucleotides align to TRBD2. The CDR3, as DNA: TGTGCCAGCAGTCCGACTAGCGGGAGGATGTACGAGCAGTACTTC. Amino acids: CASSPTSGRMYEQYF.